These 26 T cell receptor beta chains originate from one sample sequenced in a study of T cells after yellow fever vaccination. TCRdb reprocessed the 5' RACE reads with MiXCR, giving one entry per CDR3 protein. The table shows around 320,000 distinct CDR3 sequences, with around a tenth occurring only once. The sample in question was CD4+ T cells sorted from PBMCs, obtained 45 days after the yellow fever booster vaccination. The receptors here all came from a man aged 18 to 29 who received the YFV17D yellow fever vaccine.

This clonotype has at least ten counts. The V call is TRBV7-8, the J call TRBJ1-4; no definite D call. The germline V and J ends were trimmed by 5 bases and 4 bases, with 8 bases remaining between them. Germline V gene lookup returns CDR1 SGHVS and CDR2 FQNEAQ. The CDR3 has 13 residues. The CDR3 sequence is CASSTGINEKLFF. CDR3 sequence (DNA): TGTGCCAGCAGCACGGGGATTAATGAAAAACTGTTTTTT.

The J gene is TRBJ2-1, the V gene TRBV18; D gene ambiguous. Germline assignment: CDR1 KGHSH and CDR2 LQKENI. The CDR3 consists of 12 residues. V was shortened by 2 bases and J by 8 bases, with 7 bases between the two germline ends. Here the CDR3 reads CASSPSRDEQFF. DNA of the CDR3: TGTGCCAGCTCACCATCCCGAGATGAGCAGTTCTTC.

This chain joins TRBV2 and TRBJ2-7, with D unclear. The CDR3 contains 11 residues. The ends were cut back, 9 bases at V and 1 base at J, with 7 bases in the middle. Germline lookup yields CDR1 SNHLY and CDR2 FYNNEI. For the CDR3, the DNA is TGTGCCAGTCAGCGTTCCTACGAGCAGTACTTC. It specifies CASQRSYEQYF.

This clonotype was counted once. CDR3 DNA sequence: TGTGCCAGCAGCCCCGGCCCGGGGACAGGGGGCACAGAGTCACCCCTCCACTTT. As protein: CASSPGPGTGGTESPLHF. The V call is TRBV11-2, the J call TRBJ1-6, with 12 bases identical to TRBD1. The CDR3 spans 18 residues. The J segment lost 10 bases and the V segment lost 5 bases, leaving 15 bases of the junction unmatched. Germline loops: CDR1 SGHAT, CDR2 FQNNGV. Full variable domain (outside the CDR3, taken from reference TRBV11-2 and TRBJ1-6): EAGVAQSPRYKIIEKRQSVAFWCNPISGHATLYWYQQILGQGPKLLIQFQNNGVVDDSQLPKDRFSAERLKGVDSTLKIQPAKLEDSAVYLCASSPGPGTGGTESPLHFGNGTRLTVT.

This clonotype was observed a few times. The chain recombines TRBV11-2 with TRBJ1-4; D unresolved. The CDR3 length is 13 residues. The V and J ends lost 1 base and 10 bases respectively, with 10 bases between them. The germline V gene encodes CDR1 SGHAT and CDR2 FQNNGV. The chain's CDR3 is CASSLVARVKLFF. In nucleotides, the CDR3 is TGTGCCAGCAGCTTAGTTGCGAGGGTAAAACTGTTTTTT. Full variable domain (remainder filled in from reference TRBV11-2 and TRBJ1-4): EAGVAQSPRYKIIEKRQSVAFWCNPISGHATLYWYQQILGQGPKLLIQFQNNGVVDDSQLPKDRFSAERLKGVDSTLKIQPAKLEDSAVYLCASSLVARVKLFFGSGTQLSVL.

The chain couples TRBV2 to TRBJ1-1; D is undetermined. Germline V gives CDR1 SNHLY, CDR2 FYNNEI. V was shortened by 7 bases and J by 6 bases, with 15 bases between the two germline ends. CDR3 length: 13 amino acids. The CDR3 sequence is CASTLTWVAEAFF. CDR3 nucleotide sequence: TGTGCCAGCACCCTAACTTGGGTGGCTGAAGCTTTCTTT.

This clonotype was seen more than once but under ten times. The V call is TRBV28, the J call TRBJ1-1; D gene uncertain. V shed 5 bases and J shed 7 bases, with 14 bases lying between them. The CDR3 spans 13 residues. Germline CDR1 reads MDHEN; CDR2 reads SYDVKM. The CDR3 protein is CASSTRSDVEAFF. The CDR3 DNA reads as TGTGCCAGCAGTACTCGATCCGACGTTGAAGCTTTCTTT.

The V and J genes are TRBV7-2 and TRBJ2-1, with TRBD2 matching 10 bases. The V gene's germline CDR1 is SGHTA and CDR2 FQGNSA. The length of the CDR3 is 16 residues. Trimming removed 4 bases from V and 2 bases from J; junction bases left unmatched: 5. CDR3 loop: CASSSDSGGAYNEQFF. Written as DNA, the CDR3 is TGTGCCAGCAGCTCAGACAGCGGGGGGGCCTACAATGAGCAGTTCTTC.

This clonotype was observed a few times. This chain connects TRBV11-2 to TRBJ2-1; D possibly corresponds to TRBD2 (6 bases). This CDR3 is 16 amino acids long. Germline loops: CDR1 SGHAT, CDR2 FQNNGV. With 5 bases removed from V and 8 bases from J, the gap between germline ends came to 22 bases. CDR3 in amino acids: CASSRLGGVVVDEQFF. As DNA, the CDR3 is TGTGCCAGCAGCCGACTTGGCGGGGTCGTCGTGGATGAGCAGTTCTTC.

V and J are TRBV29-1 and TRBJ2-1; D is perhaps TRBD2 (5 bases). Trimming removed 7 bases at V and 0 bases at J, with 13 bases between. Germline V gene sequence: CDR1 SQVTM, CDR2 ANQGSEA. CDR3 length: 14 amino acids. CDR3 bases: TGCAGCGGCCTAGCCTCTAACTCCTACAATGAGCAGTTCTTC. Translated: CSGLASNSYNEQFF.

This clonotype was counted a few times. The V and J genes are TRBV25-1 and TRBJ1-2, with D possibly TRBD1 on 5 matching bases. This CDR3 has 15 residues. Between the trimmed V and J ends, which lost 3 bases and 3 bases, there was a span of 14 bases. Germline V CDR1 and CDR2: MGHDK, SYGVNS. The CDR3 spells CASSEGGADDYGYTF. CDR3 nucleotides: TGTGCCAGCAGTGAGGGTGGGGCAGACGACTATGGCTACACCTTC.

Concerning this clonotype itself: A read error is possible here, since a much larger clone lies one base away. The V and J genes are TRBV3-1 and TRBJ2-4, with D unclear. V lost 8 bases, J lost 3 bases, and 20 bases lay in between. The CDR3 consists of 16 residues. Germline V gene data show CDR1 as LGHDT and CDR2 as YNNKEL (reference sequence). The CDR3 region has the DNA TGTGCCAGCTGCCCAGACGTCTCCTGGGGCAAAAACATTCAGTACTTC. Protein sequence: CASCPDVSWGKNIQYF.

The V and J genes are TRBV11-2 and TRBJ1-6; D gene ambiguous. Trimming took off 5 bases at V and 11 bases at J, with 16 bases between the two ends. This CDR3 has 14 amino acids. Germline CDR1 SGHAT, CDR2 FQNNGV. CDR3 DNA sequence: TGTGCCAGCAGCCACGATCCCCGCTCGCCACCCCTCCACTTT. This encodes CASSHDPRSPPLHF. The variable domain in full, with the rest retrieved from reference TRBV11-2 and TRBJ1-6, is EAGVAQSPRYKIIEKRQSVAFWCNPISGHATLYWYQQILGQGPKLLIQFQNNGVVDDSQLPKDRFSAERLKGVDSTLKIQPAKLEDSAVYLCASSHDPRSPPLHFGNGTRLTVT.

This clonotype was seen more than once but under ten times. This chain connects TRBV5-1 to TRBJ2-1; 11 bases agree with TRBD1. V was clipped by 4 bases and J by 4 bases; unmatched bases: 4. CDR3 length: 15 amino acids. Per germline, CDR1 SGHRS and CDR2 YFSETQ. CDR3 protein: CASSPGTGGYNEQFF. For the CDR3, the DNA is TGCGCCAGCAGCCCCGGGACAGGGGGGTACAATGAGCAGTTCTTC.

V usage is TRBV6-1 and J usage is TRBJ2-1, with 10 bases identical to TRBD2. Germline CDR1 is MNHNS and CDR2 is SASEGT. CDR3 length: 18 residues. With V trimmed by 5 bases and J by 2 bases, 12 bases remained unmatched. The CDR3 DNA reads TGTGCCAGCAGTCCGAAAAGAGGGAGCGGGGGGGCCTACAATGAGCAGTTCTTC. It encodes CASSPKRGSGGAYNEQFF.

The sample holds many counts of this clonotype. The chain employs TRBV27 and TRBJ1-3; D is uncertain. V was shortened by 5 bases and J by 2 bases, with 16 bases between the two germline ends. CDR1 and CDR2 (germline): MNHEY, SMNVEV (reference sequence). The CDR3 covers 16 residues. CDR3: CASSHQGGQTGNTIYF. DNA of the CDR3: TGTGCCAGCAGTCACCAAGGAGGGCAAACTGGAAACACCATATATTTT.

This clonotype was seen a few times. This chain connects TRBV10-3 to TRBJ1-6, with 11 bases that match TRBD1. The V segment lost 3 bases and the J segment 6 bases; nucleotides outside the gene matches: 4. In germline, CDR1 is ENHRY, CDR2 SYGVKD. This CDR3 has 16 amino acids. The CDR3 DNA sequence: TGTGCCATCAGTGAACCCGGGACAGGGGGTAATTCACCCCTCCACTTT. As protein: CAISEPGTGGNSPLHF.

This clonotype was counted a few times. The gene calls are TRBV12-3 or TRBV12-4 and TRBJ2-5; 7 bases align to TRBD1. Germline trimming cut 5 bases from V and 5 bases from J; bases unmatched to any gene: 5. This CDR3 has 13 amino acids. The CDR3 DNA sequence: TGTGCCAGCAGTCCAAACAGGGGCGAGACCCAGTACTTC. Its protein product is CASSPNRGETQYF.

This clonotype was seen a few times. The CDR3 spells CSAGTGSGSPLHF. As DNA, the CDR3 is TGCAGTGCTGGGACAGGGTCTGGTTCACCCCTCCACTTT. This chain connects TRBV20-1 to TRBJ1-6; 9 positions agree with TRBD1. Germline V gene lookup returns CDR1 DFQATT and CDR2 SNEGSKA (reference sequence). The V segment lost 5 bases and the J segment 9 bases; nucleotides outside the gene matches: 5. The CDR3 loop spans 13 amino acids.

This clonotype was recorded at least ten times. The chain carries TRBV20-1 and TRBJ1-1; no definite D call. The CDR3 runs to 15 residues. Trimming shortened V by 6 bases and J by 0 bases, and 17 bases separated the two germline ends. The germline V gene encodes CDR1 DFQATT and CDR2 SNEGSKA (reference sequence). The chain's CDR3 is CSAYLPNAMNTEAFF. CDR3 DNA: TGCAGTGCATACCTACCAAATGCCATGAACACTGAAGCTTTCTTT.

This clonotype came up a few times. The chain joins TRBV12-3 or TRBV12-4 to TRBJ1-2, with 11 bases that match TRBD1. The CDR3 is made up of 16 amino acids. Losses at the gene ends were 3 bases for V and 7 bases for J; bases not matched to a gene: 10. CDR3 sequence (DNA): TGTGCCAGCAGTTTTAACCCCGGACAGGGGGCGGGTGGCTACACCTTC. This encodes CASSFNPGQGAGGYTF.

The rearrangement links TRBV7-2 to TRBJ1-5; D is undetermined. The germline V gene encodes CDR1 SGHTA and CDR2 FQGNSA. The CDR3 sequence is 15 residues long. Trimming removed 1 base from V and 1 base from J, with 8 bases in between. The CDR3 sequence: CASSLGVRSNQPQHF. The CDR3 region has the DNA TGTGCCAGCAGCTTAGGGGTGAGGAGCAATCAGCCCCAGCATTTT.

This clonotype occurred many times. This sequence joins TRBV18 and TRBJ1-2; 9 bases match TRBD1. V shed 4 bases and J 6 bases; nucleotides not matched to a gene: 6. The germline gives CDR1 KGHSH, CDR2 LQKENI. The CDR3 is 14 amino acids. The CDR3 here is CASSRTGGLDGYTF. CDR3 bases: TGTGCCAGCTCACGCACAGGGGGCCTCGATGGCTACACCTTC. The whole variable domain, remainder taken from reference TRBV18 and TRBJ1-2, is NAGVMQNPRHLVRRRGQEARLRCSPMKGHSHVYWYRQLPEEGLKFMVYLQKENIIDESGMPKERFSAEFPKEGPSILRIQQVVRGDSAAYFCASSRTGGLDGYTFGSGTRLTVV.

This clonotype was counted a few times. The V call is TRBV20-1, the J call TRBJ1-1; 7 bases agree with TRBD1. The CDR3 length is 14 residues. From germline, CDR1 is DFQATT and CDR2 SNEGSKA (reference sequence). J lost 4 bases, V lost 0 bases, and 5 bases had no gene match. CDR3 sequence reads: CSARDKTGPTEAFF. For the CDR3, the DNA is TGCAGTGCTAGAGATAAGACAGGGCCCACTGAAGCTTTCTTT.

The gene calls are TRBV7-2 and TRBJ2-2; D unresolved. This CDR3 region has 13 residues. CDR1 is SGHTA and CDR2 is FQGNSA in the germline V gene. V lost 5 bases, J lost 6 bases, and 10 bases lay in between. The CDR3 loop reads CASSPRVAGELFF. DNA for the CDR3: TGTGCCAGCAGCCCAAGGGTAGCCGGGGAGCTGTTTTTT.

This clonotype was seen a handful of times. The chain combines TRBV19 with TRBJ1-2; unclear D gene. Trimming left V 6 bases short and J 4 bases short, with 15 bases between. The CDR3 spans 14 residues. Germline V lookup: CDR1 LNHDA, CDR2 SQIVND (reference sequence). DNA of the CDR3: TGTGCCAGTAGCAGCGAGGCGGGAGTCTATGGCTACACCTTC. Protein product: CASSSEAGVYGYTF.